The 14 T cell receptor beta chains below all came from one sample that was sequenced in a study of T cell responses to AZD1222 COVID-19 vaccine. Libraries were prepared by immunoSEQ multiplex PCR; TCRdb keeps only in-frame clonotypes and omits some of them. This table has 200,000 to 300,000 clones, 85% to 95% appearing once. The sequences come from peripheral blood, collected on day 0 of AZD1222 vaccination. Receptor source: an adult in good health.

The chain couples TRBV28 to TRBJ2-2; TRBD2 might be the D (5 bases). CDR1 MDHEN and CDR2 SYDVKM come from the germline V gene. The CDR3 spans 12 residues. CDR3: CAVRGYTGELFF. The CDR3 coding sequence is TGTGCGGTCCGGGGTTACACCGGGGAGCTGTTTTTT.

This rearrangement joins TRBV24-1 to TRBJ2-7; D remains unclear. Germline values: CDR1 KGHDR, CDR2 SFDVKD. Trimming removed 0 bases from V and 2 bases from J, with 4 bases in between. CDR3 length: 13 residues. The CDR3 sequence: CATSDLRAYEQYF. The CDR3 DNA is TGTGCCACCAGTGATTTGCGCGCCTACGAGCAGTACTTC.

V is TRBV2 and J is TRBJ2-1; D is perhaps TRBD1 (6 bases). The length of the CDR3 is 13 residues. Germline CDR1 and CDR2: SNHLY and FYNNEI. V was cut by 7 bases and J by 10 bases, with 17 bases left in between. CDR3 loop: CASTRDTIGEQFF. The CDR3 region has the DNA TGTGCCAGCACCCGGGACACCATCGGGGAGCAGTTCTTC.

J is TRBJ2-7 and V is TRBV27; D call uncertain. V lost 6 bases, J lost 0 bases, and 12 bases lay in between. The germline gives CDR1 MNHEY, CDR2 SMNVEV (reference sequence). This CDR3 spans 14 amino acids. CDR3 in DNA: TGTGCCAGCAGGACCCAGATGAGCTCCTACGAGCAGTACTTC. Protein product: CASRTQMSSYEQYF.

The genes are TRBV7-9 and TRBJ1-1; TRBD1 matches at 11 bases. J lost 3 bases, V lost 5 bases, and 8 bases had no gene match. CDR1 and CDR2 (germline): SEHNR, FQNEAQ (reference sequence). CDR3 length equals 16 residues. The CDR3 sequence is CASSLGGTGGYTEAFF. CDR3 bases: TGTGCCAGCAGCCTAGGGGGGACAGGGGGATACACTGAAGCTTTCTTT.

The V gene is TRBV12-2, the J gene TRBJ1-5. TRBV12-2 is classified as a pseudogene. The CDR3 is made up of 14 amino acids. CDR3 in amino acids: CASRQVAGSRPQHF. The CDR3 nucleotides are TGTGCAAGTCGCCAGGTAGCGGGATCTCGGCCCCAGCATTTT.

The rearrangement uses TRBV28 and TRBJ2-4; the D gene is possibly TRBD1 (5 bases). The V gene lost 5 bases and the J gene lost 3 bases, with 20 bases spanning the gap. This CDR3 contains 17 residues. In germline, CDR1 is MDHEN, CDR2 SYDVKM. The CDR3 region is CASSHGPKWGGKNIQYF. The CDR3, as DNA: TGTGCCAGCAGTCACGGGCCCAAATGGGGCGGCAAAAACATTCAGTACTTC. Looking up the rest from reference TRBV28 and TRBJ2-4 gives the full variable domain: DVKVTQSSRYLVKRTGEKVFLECVQDMDHENMFWYRQDPGLGLRLIYFSYDVKMKEKGDIPEGYSVSREKKERFSLILESASTNQTSMYLCASSHGPKWGGKNIQYFGAGTRLSVL.

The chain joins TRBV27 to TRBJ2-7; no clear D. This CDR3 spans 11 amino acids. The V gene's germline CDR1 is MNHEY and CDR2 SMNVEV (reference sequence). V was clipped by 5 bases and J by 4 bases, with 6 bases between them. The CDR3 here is CASSDRYEQYF. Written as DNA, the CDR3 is TGTGCCAGCAGTGATCGTTACGAGCAGTACTTC.

The CDR3 DNA reads as TGTGCCAGCTCACGAGGACAGGGGGAAGGAAACACCATATATTTT. Its translation is CASSRGQGEGNTIYF. The V gene is TRBV18, the J gene TRBJ1-3, with 10 bases identical to TRBD1. The CDR3 consists of 15 residues. V was pared by 4 bases and J by 4 bases, with 4 bases of the junction left unmatched. Germline-derived CDR1 and CDR2 are KGHSH and LQKENI.

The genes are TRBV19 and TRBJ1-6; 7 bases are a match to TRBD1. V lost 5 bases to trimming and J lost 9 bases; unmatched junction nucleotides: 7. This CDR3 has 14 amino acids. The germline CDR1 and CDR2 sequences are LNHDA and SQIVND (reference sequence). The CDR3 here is CASSGQVPGSPLHF. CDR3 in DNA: TGTGCCAGTAGTGGACAGGTCCCGGGTTCACCCCTCCACTTT.

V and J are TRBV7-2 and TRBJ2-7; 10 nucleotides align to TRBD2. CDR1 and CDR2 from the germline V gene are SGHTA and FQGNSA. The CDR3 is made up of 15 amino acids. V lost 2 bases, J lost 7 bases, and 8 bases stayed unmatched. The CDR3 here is CASSLSQREGREQYF. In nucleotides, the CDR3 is TGTGCCAGCAGCTTATCCCAGCGGGAGGGCCGAGAGCAGTACTTC.

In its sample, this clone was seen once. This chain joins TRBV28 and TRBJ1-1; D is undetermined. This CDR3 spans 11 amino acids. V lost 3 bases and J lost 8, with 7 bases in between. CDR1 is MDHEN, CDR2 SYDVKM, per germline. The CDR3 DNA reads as TGTGCCAGCAGTTTTGACAAAGAAGCTTTCTTT. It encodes CASSFDKEAFF.

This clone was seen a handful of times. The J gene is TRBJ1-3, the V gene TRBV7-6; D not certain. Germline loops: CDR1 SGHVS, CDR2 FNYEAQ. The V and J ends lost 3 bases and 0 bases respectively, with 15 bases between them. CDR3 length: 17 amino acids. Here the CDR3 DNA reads TGTGCCAGCAGCTTCTTCGATCCATTGAGCTCTGGAAACACCATATATTTT. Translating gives CASSFFDPLSSGNTIYF. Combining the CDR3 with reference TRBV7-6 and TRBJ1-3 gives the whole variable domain GAGVSQSPRYKVTKRGQDVALRCDPISGHVSLYWYRQALGQGPEFLTYFNYEAQQDKSGLPNDRFSAERPEGSISTLTIQRTEQRDSAMYRCASSFFDPLSSGNTIYFGEGSWLTVV.

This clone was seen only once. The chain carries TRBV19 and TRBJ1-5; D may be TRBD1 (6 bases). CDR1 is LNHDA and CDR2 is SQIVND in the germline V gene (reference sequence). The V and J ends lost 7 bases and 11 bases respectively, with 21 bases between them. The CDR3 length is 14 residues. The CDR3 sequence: CASMGGGGRDAQHF. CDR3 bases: TGTGCCAGTATGGGAGGGGGGGGACGAGACGCCCAGCATTTT.